These T cell receptor beta chains were read from a single sample in a study of cytomegalovirus exposure and HLA in healthy donors. Profiling relied on immunoSEQ multiplex PCR, and the TCRdb table lists in-frame clones only, not all of them. This table holds approximately 79,000 clones, under 80% found once. Specimen: PBMCs. Receptors were obtained from a boy aged 5-17 years in good health and CMV-seronegative. Each CDR3 is given with its conserved first and last residue.

v_call: TRBV27; j_call: TRBJ2-5; cdr3_aa: CASRTGQGNQETQYF
v_call: TRBV7-2; j_call: TRBJ2-3; cdr3_aa: CASTEAGGRDTDTQYF
v_call: TRBV4-3; j_call: TRBJ1-2; cdr3_aa: CASSQGGRDPAFGYTF
v_call: TRBV4-1; j_call: TRBJ1-2; cdr3_aa: CASSRGQAVYGYTF
v_call: TRBV7-9; j_call: TRBJ1-5; cdr3_aa: CASSFGSNQPQHF
v_call: TRBV7-2; j_call: TRBJ1-5; cdr3_aa: CASSLDRASNQPQHF
v_call: TRBV7-8; j_call: TRBJ2-7; cdr3_aa: CASSAGDRSNEQYF
v_call: TRBV7-8; j_call: TRBJ2-5; cdr3_aa: CASSLQGGQYF
v_call: TRBV7-9; j_call: TRBJ2-7; cdr3_aa: CASSWERTGRTYEQYF
v_call: TRBV19; j_call: TRBJ1-5; cdr3_aa: CASSPWREWDQPQHF
v_call: TRBV15; j_call: TRBJ1-2; cdr3_aa: CATSRGGEGGYTF
v_call: TRBV7-9; j_call: TRBJ2-1; cdr3_aa: CASTYRRHYNEQFF
v_call: TRBV27; j_call: TRBJ1-1; cdr3_aa: CASSKGSGPEAFF
v_call: TRBV28; j_call: TRBJ2-1; cdr3_aa: CASYSPSSYNEQFF
v_call: TRBV9; j_call: TRBJ2-1; cdr3_aa: CASSPIAGQYNEQFF
v_call: TRBV14; j_call: TRBJ1-1; cdr3_aa: CASSPSAWYITEAFF
v_call: TRBV30; j_call: TRBJ1-2; cdr3_aa: CAFAAELPGGYTF
v_call: TRBV2; j_call: TRBJ1-4; cdr3_aa: CASNRQAATNEKLFF
v_call: TRBV29-1; j_call: -; cdr3_aa: CSVEVQGYEQYF
v_call: TRBV4-3; j_call: TRBJ1-6; cdr3_aa: CASSQGNRVNSPLHF
v_call: TRBV5-1; j_call: TRBJ2-1; cdr3_aa: CASRTIYRGTSSYNEQFF
v_call: TRBV20-1; j_call: TRBJ1-6; cdr3_aa: CSAHRGTPLHF
v_call: TRBV7-3; j_call: TRBJ2-2; cdr3_aa: CATRGKNTGELFF
v_call: TRBV6-5; j_call: TRBJ2-5; cdr3_aa: CASSYSGLLEETQYF
v_call: TRBV9; j_call: TRBJ2-3; cdr3_aa: CASTSGTSGSERDTQYF
v_call: TRBV6-6; j_call: TRBJ1-6; cdr3_aa: CASSYLSGENSPLHF
v_call: TRBV6-1; j_call: TRBJ1-1; cdr3_aa: CASTREMNTEAFF
v_call: TRBV28; j_call: TRBJ2-7; cdr3_aa: CASSFLYEQYF
v_call: TRBV2; j_call: TRBJ2-5; cdr3_aa: CASRRQQETQYF
v_call: TRBV11-3; j_call: TRBJ1-1; cdr3_aa: CASSPGGAPGSNEAFF
v_call: TRBV7-7; j_call: TRBJ2-7; cdr3_aa: CASSLATGDYEQYF
v_call: TRBV30; j_call: TRBJ2-2; cdr3_aa: CAWALAGGNTGELFF
v_call: TRBV13; j_call: TRBJ2-5; cdr3_aa: CASSLSREAETQYF
v_call: TRBV7-2; j_call: TRBJ2-5; cdr3_aa: CASSLGAGQETQYF
v_call: TRBV29-1; j_call: TRBJ2-5; cdr3_aa: CSVGPGLAGGKETQYF
v_call: TRBV7-9; j_call: TRBJ2-1; cdr3_aa: CASSSVPSYNEQFF
v_call: TRBV14; j_call: TRBJ2-1; cdr3_aa: CASSSRVTHEQFF
v_call: TRBV29-1; j_call: TRBJ2-1; cdr3_aa: CSVVRQRKRNEQFF
v_call: TRBV4-1; j_call: TRBJ2-1; cdr3_aa: CASSQDWSSYNEQFF
v_call: TRBV14; j_call: TRBJ2-7; cdr3_aa: CACSPQGRLLYEQYF
v_call: TRBV7-3; j_call: TRBJ2-2; cdr3_aa: CASEEGQAGTGELFF
v_call: TRBV4-1; j_call: TRBJ2-5; cdr3_aa: CASSQTGRGTQYF
v_call: TRBV30; j_call: TRBJ2-1; cdr3_aa: CAWSVQWGLFNEQFF
v_call: TRBV6-5; j_call: TRBJ1-3; cdr3_aa: CASSLGVGSGNTIYF
v_call: TRBV6-5; j_call: TRBJ1-2; cdr3_aa: CASSYRTGSFYGYTF